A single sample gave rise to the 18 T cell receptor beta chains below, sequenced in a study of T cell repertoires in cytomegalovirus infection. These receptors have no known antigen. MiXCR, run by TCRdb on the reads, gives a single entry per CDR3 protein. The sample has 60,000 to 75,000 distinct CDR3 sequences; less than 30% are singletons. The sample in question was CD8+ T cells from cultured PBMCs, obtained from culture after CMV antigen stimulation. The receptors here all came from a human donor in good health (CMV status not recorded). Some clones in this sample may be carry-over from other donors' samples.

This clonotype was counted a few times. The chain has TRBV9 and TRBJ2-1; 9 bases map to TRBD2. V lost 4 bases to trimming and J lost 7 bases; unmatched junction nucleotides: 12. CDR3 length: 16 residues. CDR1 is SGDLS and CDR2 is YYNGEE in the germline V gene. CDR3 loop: CASSLGGGLALNEQFF. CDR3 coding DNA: TGTGCCAGCAGCCTAGGGGGAGGACTAGCGTTGAATGAGCAGTTCTTC.

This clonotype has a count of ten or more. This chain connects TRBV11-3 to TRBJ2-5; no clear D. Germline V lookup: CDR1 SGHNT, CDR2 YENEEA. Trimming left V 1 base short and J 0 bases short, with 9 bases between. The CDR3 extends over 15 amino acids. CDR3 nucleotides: TGTGCCAGCAGCTTAGTAGGCAGGAACCAAGAGACCCAGTACTTC. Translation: CASSLVGRNQETQYF.

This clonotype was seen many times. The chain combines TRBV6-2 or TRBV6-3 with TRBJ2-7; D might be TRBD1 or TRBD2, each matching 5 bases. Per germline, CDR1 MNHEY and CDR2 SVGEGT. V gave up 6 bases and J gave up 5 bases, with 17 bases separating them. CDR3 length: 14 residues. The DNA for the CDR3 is TGTGCCAGCAGAAGAACCGGGACCCAAAACGAGCAGTACTTC. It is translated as CASRRTGTQNEQYF.

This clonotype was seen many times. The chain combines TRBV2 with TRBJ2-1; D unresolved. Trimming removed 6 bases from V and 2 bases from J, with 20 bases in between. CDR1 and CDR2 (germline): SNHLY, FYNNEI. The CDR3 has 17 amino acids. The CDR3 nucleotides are TGTGCCAGCAGCAATCCGTCAAGTTACAGCGCCTACAATGAGCAGTTCTTC. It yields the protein CASSNPSSYSAYNEQFF.

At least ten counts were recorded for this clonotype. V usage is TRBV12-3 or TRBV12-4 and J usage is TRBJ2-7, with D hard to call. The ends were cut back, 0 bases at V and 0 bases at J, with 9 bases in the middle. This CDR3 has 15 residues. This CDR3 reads CASSLAQTVSYEQYF. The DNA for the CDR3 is TGTGCCAGCAGTTTAGCCCAGACGGTCTCCTACGAGCAGTACTTC.

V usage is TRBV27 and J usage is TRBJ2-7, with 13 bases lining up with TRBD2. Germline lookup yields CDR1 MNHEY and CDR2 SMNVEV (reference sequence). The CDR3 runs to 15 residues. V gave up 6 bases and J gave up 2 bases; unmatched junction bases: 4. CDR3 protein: CASSLTSGRPYEQYF. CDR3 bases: TGTGCCAGCAGCTTGACTAGCGGGAGGCCCTACGAGCAGTACTTC.

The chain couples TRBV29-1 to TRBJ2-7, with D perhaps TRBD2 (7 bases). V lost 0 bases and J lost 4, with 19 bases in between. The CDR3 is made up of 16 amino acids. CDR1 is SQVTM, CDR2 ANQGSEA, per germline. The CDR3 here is CSVEDPTSRGAYEQYF. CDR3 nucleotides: TGCAGCGTTGAAGATCCCACTAGCCGGGGGGCGTACGAGCAGTACTTC.

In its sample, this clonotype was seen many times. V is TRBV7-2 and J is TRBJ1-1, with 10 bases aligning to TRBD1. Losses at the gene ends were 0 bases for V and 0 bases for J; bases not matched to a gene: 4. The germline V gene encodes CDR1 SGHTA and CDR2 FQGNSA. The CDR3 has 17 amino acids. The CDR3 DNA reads TGTGCCAGCAGCTTAGCAGGGACAGGGGTCATGAACACTGAAGCTTTCTTT. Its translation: CASSLAGTGVMNTEAFF.

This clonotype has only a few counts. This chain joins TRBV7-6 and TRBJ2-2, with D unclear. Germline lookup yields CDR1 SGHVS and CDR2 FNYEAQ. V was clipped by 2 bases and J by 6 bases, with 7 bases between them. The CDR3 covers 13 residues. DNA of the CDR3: TGTGCCAGCAGCTTAAGTGGCGCCGGGGAGCTGTTTTTT. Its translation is CASSLSGAGELFF.

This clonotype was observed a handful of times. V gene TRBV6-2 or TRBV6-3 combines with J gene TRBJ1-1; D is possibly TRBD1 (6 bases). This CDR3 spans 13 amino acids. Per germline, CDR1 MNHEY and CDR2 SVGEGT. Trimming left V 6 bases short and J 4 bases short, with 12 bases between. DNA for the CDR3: TGTGCCAGCAGACCCCAGGGGCGCACTGAAGCTTTCTTT. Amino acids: CASRPQGRTEAFF.

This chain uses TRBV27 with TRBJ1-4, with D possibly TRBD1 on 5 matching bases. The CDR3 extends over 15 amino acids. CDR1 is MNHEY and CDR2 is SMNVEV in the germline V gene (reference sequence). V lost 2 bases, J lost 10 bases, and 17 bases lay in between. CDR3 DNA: TGTGCCAGCAGTTTAGCAGGGCTCGAAATCCGAAAACTGTTTTTT. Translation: CASSLAGLEIRKLFF.

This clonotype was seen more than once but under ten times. The CDR3 nucleotides read TGTGCCAGTAGCTTCTCGACCGGGACTAGCGGGAGTAATGAGCAGTTCTTC. It codes for CASSFSTGTSGSNEQFF. The genes are TRBV9 and TRBJ2-1; 14 nucleotides match TRBD2. The CDR3 loop spans 17 amino acids. J lost 7 bases, V lost 8 bases, and 14 bases had no gene match. Germline V gene lookup returns CDR1 SGDLS and CDR2 YYNGEE. The full variable domain, with the rest looked up from reference TRBV9 and TRBJ2-1, is DSGVTQTPKHLITATGQRVTLRCSPRSGDLSVYWYQQSLDQGLQFLIQYYNGEERAKGNILERFSAQQFPDLHSELNLSSLELGDSALYFCASSFSTGTSGSNEQFFGPGTRLTVL.

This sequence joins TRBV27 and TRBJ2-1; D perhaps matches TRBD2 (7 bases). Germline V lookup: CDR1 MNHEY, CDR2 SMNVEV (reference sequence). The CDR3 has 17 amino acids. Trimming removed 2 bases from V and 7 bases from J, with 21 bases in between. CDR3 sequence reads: CASSLIPGGAIGNEQFF. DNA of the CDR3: TGTGCCAGCAGTTTAATCCCTGGGGGGGCCATAGGTAATGAGCAGTTCTTC.

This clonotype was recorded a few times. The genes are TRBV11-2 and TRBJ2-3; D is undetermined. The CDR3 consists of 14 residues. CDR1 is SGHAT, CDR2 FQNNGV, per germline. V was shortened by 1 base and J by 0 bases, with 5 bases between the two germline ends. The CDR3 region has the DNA TGTGCCAGCAGCTTAGCAGTGAGCACAGATACGCAGTATTTT. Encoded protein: CASSLAVSTDTQYF. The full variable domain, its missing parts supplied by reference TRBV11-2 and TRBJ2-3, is EAGVAQSPRYKIIEKRQSVAFWCNPISGHATLYWYQQILGQGPKLLIQFQNNGVVDDSQLPKDRFSAERLKGVDSTLKIQPAKLEDSAVYLCASSLAVSTDTQYFGPGTRLTVL.

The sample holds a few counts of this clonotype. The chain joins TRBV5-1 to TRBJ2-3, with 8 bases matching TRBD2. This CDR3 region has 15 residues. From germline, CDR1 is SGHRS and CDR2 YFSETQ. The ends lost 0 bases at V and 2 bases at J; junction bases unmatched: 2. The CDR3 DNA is TGCGCCAGCAGCTTGGGGACTAGCAACACAGATACGCAGTATTTT. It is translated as CASSLGTSNTDTQYF.

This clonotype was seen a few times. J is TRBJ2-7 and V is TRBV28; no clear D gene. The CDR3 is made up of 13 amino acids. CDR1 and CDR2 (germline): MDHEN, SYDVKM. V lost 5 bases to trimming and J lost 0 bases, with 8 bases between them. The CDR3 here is CASSGIDSYEQYF. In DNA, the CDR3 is TGTGCCAGCAGTGGGATCGACTCCTACGAGCAGTACTTC.

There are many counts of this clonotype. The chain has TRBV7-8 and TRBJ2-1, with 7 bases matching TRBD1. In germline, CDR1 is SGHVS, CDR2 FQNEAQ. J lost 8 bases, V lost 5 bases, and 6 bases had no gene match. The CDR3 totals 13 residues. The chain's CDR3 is CASSPQTGYEQFF. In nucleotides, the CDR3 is TGTGCCAGCAGCCCCCAGACAGGGTATGAGCAGTTCTTC.

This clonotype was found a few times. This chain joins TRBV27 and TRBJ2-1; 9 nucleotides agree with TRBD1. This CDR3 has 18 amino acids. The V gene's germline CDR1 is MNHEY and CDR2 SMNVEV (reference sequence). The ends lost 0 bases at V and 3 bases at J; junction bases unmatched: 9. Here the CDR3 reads CASSLSPTQGAIYNEQFF. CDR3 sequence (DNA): TGTGCCAGCAGTTTATCCCCGACACAGGGGGCGATCTACAATGAGCAGTTCTTC.